There are many counts of the clone carrying this T cell receptor beta chain. Its antigen is not identified. The sample is drawn from a study of quantifying T cell responses using KT2 cells. Whole-study context: TCR alpha and beta constant-region primers primed reverse transcription of RNA. The second PCR was a qPCR stopped at a predetermined fluorescence threshold.

V shed 8 bases and J 7 bases; nucleotides not matched to a gene: 10. CDR3 length: 15 amino acids. Findings and limits, study-wide: At about one KT2 cell per 100,000 PBMC, KT2 sequences were still detected.

Each cDNA got a UMI-containing oligo ligated at its 3' end. An equimolar mix of RC1.1 and RC1.2 primed the beta chain across TRBC1 and TRBC2. Via MiXCR, TCRdb re-called the UMI-ligation and nested PCR reads, giving one row per CDR3 protein. The table has 52,000 or so distinct CDR3 sequences, approximately 13% seen once. The sequencing sample was made of PBMCs spiked with cells of the T cell clone KT2. The J gene is TRBJ2-3, the V gene TRBV12-3 or TRBV12-4; 12 bases fit TRBD2. The receptor's source is a human donor. The CDR3 is CASALGLAGSNTQYF. The DNA for the CDR3 is TGTGCCAGCGCTCTCGGACTAGCGGGGAGTAATACGCAGTATTTT.